This T cell receptor (beta chain) came from a study of blood T cell repertoires in COVID-19. Study information: There were acute and convalescent COVID-19 samples, and they came from the United States, Italy and Spain. T cells, B-cell-depleted T cells, or PBMCs supplied cDNA or gDNA.

Authors' data handling: Amplification of reference gene primers provided the estimated nucleated cell counts. Clones were sequenced by immunoSEQ multiplex PCR, and TCRdb holds only the in-frame ones, with some missing. Clone size and V and J calls were adopted from that table, with D and trimming inferred from the DNA. The data show 140,000 to 150,000 clones, roughly 88% seen once. The TCR comes from an older woman with COVID-19, enrolled during active disease. The sequenced material came from peripheral blood.

The CDR3 is CASSYPLYRGQVTQYF. DNA for the CDR3: TGTGCCAGCAGTTACCCCCTATATAGGGGGCAAGTTACGCAGTATTTT. The rearrangement uses TRBV6-2 or TRBV6-3 and TRBJ2-3; 7 bases line up with TRBD1. The V gene's germline CDR1 is MNHEY and CDR2 SVGEGT. The CDR3 loop spans 16 amino acids. Trimming took 2 bases from V and 8 from J; bases not matched to a gene: 13.